Reported below is one T cell receptor beta chain. These data originate in a study of blood T cell repertoires in COVID-19. Across the study: The analysed material was cDNA or gDNA that came from T cells, B-cell-depleted T cells, or PBMCs.

How the authors handled the data: The authors estimated nucleated cell counts from reference gene primer amplification. Clones were read by immunoSEQ multiplex PCR, and TCRdb kept only the in-frame ones, dropping some. V and J calls and clone size come straight from that table; D and trimming were deduced from the DNA. The sample has around 120,000 clones, 70% to 85% seen once; the top ten hold about 20%. V dropped 6 bases and J dropped 6; count of bases not matched to a gene: 5. CDR3 length equals 13 residues. The chain is built from TRBV12-3 or TRBV12-4 and TRBJ1-2; TRBD1 matches 9 bases. This clonotype was obtained from a man aged 65-85 years with active or convalescent COVID-19. Sequenced: peripheral blood. The CDR3 sequence is CASSRGTGNGYTF. DNA of the CDR3: TGTGCCAGCAGCCGAGGGACAGGGAATGGCTACACCTTC.